This TCR beta chain is drawn from a study of blood T cells in healthy people across ages. On this clonotype: This could be a read error, since a much larger clone is one nucleotide away.

Germline V CDR1 and CDR2: SGHRS, YFSETQ. This CDR3 spans 16 amino acids. Trimming shortened V by 2 bases and J by 3 bases, and 18 bases separated the two germline ends. Sample-barcoded 5' priming and a J-beta primer mix drove a second PCR of 7 to 11 cycles. TCRdb reprocessed the 5' RACE reads via MiXCR and lists one record per CDR3 protein. The sample shows 630,000 or so distinct CDR3 sequences, 32% of them seen only once. The total RNA that was extracted per sample amounted to at least 5 micrograms. The clonotype was recovered from a woman aged 80 or over in good health. Material for sequencing was blood. The chain couples TRBV5-1 to TRBJ2-7; TRBD1 is a possible D gene (5 bases). The CDR3 DNA follows: TGCGCCAGCAGCTTAACCAGACAGAAATCCTTCTACGAGCAGTACTTC. It codes for CASSLTRQKSFYEQYF.